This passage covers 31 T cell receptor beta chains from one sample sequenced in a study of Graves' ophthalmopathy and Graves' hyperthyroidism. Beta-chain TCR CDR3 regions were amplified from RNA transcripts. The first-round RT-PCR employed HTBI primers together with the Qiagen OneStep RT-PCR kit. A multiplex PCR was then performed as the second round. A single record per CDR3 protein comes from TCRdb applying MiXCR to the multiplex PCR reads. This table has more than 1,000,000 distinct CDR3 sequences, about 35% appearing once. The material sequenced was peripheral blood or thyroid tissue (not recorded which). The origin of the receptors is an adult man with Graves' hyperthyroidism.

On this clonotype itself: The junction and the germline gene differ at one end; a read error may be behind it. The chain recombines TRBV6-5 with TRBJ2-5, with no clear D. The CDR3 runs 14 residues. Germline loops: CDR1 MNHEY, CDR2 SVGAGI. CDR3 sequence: CAISEEGLPSTQYF. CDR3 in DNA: TGTGCCATCAGTGAAGAAGGCCTCCCGTCGACCCAGTACTTC.

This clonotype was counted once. The CDR3: CSGGQGGSTQHF. CDR3 sequence (DNA): TGCAGTGGAGGACAGGGGGGATCAACCCAGCATTTT. The rearrangement joins TRBV20-1 to TRBJ1-5; 10 nucleotides agree with TRBD1. Germline V gives CDR1 DFQATT, CDR2 SNEGSKA (reference sequence). The CDR3 has 12 amino acids. The ends lost 7 bases at V and 11 bases at J; junction bases unmatched: 8.

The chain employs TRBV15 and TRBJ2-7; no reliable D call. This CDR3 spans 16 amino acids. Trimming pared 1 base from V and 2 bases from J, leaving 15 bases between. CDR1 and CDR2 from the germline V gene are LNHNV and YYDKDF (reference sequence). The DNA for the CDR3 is TGTGCCACCAGCAGAGTCATTGGGCATGGCACCTACGAGCAGTACTTC. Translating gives CATSRVIGHGTYEQYF.

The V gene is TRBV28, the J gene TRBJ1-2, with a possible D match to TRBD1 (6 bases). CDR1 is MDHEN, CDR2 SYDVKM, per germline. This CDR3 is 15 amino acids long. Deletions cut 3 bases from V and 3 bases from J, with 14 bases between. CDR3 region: CASSLGGAGDYGYTF. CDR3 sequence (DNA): TGTGCCAGCAGTTTGGGGGGCGCCGGGGACTATGGCTACACCTTC.

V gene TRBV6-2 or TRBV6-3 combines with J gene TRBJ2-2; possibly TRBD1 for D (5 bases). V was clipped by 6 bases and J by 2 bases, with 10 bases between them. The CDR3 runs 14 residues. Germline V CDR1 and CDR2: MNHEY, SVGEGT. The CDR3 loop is CASRGASNTGELFF. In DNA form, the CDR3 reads TGTGCCAGCAGAGGGGCTAGTAACACCGGGGAGCTGTTTTTT.

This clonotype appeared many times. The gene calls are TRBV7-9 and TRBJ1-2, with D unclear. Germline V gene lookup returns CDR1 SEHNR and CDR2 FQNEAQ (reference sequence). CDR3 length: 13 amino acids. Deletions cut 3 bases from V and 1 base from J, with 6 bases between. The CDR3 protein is CASSFGDNYGYTF. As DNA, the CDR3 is TGTGCCAGCAGCTTCGGGGATAACTATGGCTACACCTTC.

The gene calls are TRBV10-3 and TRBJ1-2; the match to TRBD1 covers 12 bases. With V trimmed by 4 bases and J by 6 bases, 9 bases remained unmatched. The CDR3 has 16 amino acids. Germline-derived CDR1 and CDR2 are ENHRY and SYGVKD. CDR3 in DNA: TGTGCCATCAGTGTGGGACAGGGGGCAGGGGATGATGGCTACACCTTC. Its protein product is CAISVGQGAGDDGYTF.

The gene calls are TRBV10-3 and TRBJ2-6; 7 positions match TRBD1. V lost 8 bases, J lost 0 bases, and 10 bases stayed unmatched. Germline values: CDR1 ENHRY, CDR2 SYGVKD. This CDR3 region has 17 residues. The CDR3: CAISGDSLSSGANVLTF. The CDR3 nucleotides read TGTGCCATCTCAGGGGACAGCCTAAGCTCTGGGGCCAACGTCCTGACTTTC.

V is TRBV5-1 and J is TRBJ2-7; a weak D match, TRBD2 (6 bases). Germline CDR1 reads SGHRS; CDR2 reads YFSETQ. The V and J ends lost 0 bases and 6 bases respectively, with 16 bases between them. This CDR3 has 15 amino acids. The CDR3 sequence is CASSLVWEAGGEQYF. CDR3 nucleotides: TGCGCCAGCAGCTTGGTGTGGGAGGCAGGTGGCGAGCAGTACTTC. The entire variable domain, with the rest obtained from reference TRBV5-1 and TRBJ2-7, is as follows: KAGVTQTPRYLIKTRGQQVTLSCSPISGHRSVSWYQQTPGQGLQFLFEYFSETQRNKGNFPGRFSGRQFSNSRSEMNVSTLELGDSALYLCASSLVWEAGGEQYFGPGTRLTVT.

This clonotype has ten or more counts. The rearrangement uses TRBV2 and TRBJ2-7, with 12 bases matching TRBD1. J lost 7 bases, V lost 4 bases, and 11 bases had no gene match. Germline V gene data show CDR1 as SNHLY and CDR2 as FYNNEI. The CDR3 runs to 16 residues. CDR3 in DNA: TGTGCCAGCAGTGGCCCCCACGGGACAGGGGGCTGGGAGCAGTACTTC. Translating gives CASSGPHGTGGWEQYF. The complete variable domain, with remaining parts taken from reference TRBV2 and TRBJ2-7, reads EPEVTQTPSHQVTQMGQEVILRCVPISNHLYFYWYRQILGQKVEFLVSFYNNEISEKSEIFDDQFSVERPDGSNFTLKIRSTKLEDSAMYFCASSGPHGTGGWEQYFGPGTRLTVT.

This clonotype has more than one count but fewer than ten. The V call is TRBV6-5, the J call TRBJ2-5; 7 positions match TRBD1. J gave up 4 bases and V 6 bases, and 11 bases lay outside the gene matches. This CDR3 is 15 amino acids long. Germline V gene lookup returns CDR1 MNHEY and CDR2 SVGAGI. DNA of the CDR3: TGTGCCAGCAGCCCCCCACTGACAGGGAGAGAGACCCAGTACTTC. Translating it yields CASSPPLTGRETQYF.

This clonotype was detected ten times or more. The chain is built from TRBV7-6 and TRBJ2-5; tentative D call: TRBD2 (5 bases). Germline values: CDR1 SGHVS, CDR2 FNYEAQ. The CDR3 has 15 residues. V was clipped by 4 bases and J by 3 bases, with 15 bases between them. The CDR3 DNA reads TGTGCCAGCAGCTGGGGTGGGGAGCGGAAAGAGACCCAGTACTTC. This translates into CASSWGGERKETQYF.

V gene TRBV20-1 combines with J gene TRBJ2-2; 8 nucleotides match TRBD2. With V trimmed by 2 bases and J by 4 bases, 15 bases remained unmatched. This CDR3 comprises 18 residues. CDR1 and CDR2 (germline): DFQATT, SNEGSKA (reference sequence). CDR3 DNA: TGCAGTGCTAGAACAGTTTCGGGGGGGCGTAAGGGCACCGGGGAGCTGTTTTTT. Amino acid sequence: CSARTVSGGRKGTGELFF.

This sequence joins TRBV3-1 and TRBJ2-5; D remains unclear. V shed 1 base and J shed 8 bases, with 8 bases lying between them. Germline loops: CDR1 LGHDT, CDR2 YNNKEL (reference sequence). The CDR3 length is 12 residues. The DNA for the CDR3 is TGTGCCAGCAGCCAAGCCCGAGATACCCAGTACTTC. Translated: CASSQARDTQYF.

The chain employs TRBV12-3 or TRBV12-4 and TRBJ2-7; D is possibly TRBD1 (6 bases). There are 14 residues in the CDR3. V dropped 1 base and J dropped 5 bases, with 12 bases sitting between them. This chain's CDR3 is CASSLGTVGHEQYF. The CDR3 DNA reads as TGTGCCAGCAGTTTAGGGACAGTGGGCCACGAGCAGTACTTC.

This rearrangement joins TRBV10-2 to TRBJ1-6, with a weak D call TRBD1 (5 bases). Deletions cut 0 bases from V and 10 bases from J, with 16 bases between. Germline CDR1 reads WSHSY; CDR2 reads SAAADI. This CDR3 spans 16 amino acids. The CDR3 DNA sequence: TGCGCCAGCAGTGAGTCGACTCCGGCAGGGTGGTCACCCCTCCACTTT. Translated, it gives CASSESTPAGWSPLHF.

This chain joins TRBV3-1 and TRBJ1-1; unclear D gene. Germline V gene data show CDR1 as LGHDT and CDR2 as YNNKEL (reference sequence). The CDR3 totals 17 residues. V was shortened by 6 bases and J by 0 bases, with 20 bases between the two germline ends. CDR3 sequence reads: CASRLRPWLAMNTEAFF. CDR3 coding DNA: TGTGCCAGCAGATTGAGGCCATGGCTGGCGATGAACACTGAAGCTTTCTTT.

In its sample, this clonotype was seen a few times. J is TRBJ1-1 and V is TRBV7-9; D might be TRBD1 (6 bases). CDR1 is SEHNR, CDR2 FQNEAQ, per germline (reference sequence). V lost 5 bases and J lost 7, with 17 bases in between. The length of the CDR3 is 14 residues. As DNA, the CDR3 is TGTGCCAGCAGCCAGGCCCTGGACAGCTATGAAGCTTTCTTT. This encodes CASSQALDSYEAFF.

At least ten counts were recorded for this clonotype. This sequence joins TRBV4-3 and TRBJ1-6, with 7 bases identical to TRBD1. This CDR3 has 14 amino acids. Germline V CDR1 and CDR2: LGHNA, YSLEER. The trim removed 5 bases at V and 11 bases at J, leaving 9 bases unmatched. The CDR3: CASSLTGVNAPLHF. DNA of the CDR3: TGCGCCAGCAGCTTAACAGGGGTGAATGCACCCCTCCACTTT.

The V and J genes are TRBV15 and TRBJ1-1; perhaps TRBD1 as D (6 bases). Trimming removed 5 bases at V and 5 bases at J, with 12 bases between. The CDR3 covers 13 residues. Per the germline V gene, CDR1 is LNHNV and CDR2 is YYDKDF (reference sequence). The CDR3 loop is CATSWGQGTEAFF. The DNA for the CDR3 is TGTGCCACCAGCTGGGGGCAGGGGACTGAAGCTTTCTTT.

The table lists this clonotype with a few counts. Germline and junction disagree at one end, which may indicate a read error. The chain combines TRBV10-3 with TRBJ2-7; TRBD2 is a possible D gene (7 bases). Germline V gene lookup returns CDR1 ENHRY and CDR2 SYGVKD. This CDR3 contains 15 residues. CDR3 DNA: TGTGCCAGCAGTGAATGGGCGGGGGCCTCCTACGAGCAGTACTTC. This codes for CASSEWAGASYEQYF.

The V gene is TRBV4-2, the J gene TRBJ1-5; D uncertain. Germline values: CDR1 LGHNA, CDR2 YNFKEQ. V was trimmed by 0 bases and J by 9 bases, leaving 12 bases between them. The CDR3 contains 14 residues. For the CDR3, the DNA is TGTGCCAGCAGCCAAGATATTAGCGGGAGGCCCCAGCATTTT. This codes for CASSQDISGRPQHF.

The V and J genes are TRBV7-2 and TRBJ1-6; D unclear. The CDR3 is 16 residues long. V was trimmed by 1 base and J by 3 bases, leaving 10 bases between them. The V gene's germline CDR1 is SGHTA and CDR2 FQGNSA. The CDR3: CASSLVADGYNSPLHF. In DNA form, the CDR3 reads TGTGCCAGCAGCTTAGTAGCGGACGGCTATAATTCACCCCTCCACTTT. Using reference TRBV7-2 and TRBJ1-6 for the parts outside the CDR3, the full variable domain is GAGVSQSPSNKVTEKGKDVELRCDPISGHTALYWYRQSLGQGLEFLIYFQGNSAPDKSGLPSDRFSAERTGGSVSTLTIQRTQQEDSAVYLCASSLVADGYNSPLHFGNGTRLTVT.

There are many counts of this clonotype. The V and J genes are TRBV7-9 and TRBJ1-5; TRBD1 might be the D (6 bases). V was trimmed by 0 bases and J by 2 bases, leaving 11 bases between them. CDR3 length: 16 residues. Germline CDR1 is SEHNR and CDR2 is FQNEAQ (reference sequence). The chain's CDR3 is CASSLAAGAGNQPQHF. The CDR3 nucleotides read TGTGCCAGCAGCTTAGCTGCGGGGGCTGGCAATCAGCCCCAGCATTTT.

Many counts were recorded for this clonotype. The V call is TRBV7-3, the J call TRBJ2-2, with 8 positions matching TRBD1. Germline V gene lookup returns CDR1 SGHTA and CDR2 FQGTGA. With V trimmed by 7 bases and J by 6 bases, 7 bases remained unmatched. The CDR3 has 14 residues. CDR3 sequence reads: CASTRDRSAGELFF. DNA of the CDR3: TGTGCCAGCACCAGGGACAGGAGCGCCGGGGAGCTGTTTTTT.

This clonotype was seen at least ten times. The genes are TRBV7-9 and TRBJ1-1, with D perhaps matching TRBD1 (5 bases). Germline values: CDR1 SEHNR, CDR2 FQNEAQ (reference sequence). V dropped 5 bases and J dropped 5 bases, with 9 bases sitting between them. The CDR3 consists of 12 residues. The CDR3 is CASSLGRTEAFF. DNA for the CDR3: TGTGCCAGCAGCCTGGGGCGAACTGAAGCTTTCTTT.

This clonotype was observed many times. CDR3 sequence reads: CASSPLGGEVQHF. The CDR3 DNA is TGTGCCAGCAGTCCCCTCGGGGGTGAGGTCCAGCATTTT. V is TRBV5-5 and J is TRBJ1-5; D may be TRBD1 (5 bases). Trimming left V 5 bases short and J 12 bases short, with 18 bases between. CDR3 length: 13 residues. Germline CDR1 and CDR2: SGHKS and YYEKEE (reference sequence).

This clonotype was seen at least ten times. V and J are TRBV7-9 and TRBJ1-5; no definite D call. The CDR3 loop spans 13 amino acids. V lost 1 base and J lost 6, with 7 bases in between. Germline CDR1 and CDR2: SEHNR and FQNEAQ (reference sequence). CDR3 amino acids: CASSLVEGQPQHF. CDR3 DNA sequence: TGTGCCAGCAGCTTAGTGGAAGGTCAGCCCCAGCATTTT.

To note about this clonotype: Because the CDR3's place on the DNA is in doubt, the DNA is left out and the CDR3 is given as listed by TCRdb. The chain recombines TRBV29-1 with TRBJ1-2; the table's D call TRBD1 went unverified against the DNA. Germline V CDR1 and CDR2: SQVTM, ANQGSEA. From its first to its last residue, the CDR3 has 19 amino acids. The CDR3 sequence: CSIATGLNQPQHFGDGYTF.

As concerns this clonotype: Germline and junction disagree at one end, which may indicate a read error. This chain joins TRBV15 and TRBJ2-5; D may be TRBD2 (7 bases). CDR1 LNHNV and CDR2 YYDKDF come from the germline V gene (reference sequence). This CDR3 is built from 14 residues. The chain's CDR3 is CATSPNRGGETRYF. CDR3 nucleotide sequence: TGTGCCACCAGCCCCAACAGAGGGGGGGAGACCCGGTACTTC.

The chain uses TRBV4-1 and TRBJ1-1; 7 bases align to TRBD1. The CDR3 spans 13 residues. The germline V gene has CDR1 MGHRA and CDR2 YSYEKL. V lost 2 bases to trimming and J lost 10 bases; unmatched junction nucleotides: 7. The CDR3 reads CASSQRRDSGAFF. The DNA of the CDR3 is TGCGCCAGCAGCCAACGCCGGGACAGTGGAGCTTTCTTT.